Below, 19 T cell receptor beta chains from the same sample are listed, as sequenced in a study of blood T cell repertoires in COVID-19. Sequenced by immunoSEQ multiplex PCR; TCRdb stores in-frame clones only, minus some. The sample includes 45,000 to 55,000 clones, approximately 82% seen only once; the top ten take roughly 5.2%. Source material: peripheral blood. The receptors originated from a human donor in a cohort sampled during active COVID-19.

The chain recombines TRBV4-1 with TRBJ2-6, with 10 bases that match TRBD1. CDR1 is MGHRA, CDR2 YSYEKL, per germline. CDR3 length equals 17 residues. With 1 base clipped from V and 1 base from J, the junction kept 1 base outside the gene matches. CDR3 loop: CASSQGDRGSGANVLTF. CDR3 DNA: TGCGCCAGCAGCCAAGGGGACAGGGGATCTGGGGCCAACGTCCTGACTTTC.

The CDR3 coding sequence is TGCAGCGTTGGAGGGACTAGAGACACCGGGGAGCTGTTTTTT. Translating gives CSVGGTRDTGELFF. This rearrangement joins TRBV29-1 to TRBJ2-2; 8 bases fit TRBD2. Trimming cost V 4 bases and J 3 bases; bases outside gene matches: 4. CDR3 length equals 14 residues. Germline CDR1 and CDR2: SQVTM and ANQGSEA.

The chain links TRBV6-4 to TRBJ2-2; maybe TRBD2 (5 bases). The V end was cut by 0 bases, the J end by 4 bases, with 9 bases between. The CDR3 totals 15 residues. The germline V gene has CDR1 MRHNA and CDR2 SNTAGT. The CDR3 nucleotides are TGTGCCAGCAGTGACTCGACGGGGTCCACCGGGGAGCTGTTTTTT. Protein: CASSDSTGSTGELFF.

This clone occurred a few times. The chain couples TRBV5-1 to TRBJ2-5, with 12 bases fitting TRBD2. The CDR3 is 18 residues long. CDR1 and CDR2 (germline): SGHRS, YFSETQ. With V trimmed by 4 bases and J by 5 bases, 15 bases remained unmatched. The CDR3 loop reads CASSPRGASGGGRETQYF. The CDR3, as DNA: TGCGCCAGCAGCCCAAGAGGGGCTAGCGGGGGGGGACGGGAGACCCAGTACTTC.

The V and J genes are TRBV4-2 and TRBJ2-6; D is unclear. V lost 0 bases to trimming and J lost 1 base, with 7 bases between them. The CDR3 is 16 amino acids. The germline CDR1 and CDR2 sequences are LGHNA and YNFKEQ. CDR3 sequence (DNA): TGTGCCAGCAGCCAAGATCCCAATTCTGGGGCCAACGTCCTGACTTTC. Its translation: CASSQDPNSGANVLTF.

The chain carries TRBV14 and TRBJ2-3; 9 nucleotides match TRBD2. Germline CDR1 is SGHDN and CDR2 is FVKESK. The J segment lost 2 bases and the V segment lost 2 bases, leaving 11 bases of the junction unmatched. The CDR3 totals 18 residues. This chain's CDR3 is CASSQPQLAGASTDTQYF. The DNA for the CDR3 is TGTGCCAGCAGCCAACCTCAATTAGCGGGGGCCTCCACAGATACGCAGTATTTT.

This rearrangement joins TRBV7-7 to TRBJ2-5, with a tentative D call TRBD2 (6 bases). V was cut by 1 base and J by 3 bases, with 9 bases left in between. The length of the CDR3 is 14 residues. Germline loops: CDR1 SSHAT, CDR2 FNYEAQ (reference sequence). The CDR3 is CASSLGGGKETQYF. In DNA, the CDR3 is TGTGCCAGCAGCTTAGGGGGCGGGAAAGAGACCCAGTACTTC.

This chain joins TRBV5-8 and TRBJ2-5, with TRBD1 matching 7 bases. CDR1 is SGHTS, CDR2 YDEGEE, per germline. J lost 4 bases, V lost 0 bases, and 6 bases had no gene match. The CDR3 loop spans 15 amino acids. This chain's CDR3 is CASSLERGRGETQYF. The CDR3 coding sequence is TGTGCCAGCAGCTTGGAAAGGGGGCGCGGAGAGACCCAGTACTTC.

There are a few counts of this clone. This CDR3 is CASRSTTGELFF. Here the CDR3 DNA reads TGTGCCAGCAGATCTACCACCGGGGAGCTGTTTTTT. The rearrangement joins TRBV12-3 or TRBV12-4 to TRBJ2-2; D not resolved. The CDR3 totals 12 residues. With 6 bases removed from V and 4 bases from J, the gap between germline ends came to 6 bases.

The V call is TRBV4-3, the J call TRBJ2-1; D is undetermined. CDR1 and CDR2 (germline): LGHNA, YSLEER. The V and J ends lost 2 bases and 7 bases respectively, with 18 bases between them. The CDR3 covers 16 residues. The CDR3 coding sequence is TGCGCCAGCAGCCAATTTTCCCCTTACTCGCTTAATGAGCAGTTCTTC. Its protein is CASSQFSPYSLNEQFF.

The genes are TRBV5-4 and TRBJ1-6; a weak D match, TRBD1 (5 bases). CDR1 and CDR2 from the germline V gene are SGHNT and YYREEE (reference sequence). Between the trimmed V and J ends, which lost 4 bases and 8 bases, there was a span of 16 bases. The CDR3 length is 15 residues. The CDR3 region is CASSPSGIRDSPLHF. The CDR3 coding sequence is TGTGCCAGCAGCCCCTCAGGGATTCGGGATTCACCCCTCCACTTT.

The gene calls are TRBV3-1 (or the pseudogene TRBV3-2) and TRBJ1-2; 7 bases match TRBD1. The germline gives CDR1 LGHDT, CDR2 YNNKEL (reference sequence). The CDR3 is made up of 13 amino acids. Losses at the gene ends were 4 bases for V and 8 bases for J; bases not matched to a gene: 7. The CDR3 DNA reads TGTGCCAGCAGCCTAACGACAGGGCCCGGCTACACCTTC. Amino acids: CASSLTTGPGYTF.

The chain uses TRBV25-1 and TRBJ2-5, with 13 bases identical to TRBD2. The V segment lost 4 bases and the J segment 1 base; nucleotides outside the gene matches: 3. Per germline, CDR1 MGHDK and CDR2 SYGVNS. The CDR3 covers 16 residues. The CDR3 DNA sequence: TGTGCCAGCAGTGCCCGGACTAGCGGGGGCCAAGAGACCCAGTACTTC. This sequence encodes CASSARTSGGQETQYF.

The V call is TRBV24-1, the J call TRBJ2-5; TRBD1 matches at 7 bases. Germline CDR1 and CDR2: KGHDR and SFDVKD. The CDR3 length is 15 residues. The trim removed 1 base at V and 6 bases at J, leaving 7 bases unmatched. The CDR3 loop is CATSDFRQGEQTQYF. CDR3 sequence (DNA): TGTGCCACCAGTGATTTCCGACAGGGCGAACAGACCCAGTACTTC.

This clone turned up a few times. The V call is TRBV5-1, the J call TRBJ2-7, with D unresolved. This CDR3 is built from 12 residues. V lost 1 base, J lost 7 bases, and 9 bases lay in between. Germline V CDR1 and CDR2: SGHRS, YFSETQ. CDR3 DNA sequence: TGCGCCAGCAGCTTGACATTAAGAGAGCAGTACTTC. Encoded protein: CASSLTLREQYF.

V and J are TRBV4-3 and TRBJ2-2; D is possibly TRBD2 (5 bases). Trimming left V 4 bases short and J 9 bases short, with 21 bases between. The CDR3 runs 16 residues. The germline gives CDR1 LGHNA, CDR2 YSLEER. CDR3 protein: CASSPLTSGTGRELFF. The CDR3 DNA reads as TGCGCCAGCAGCCCCCTAACCAGCGGTACTGGGCGGGAGCTGTTTTTT.

Written as DNA, the CDR3 is TGTGCCAGCAGTCTAGCGGGGGGCGCTGACTCCTACAATGAGCAGTTCTTC. Translating it yields CASSLAGGADSYNEQFF. This rearrangement joins TRBV7-3 to TRBJ2-1; 11 positions agree with TRBD2. CDR1 is SGHTA, CDR2 FQGTGA, per germline. CDR3 length: 17 residues. Trimming took 6 bases from V and 0 from J; bases not matched to a gene: 7.

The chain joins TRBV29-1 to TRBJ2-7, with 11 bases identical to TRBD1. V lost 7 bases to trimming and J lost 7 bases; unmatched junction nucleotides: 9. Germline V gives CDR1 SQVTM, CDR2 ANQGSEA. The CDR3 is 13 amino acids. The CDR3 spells CSASGQGAREQYF. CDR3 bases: TGCAGCGCTTCCGGACAGGGGGCGAGGGAGCAGTACTTC.

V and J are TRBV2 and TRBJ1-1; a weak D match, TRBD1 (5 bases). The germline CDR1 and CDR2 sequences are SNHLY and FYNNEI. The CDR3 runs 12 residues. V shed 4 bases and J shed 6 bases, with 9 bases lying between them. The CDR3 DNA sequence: TGTGCCAGCAGTGCAGGGAGGCCTGAAGCTTTCTTT. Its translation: CASSAGRPEAFF.